The text below deals with one TCR beta chain. It is likely a read error: a sequence one base away is far more abundant. V was clipped by 5 bases and J by 3 bases, with 17 bases between them. Germline V lookup: CDR1 MNHEY, CDR2 SVGAGI. The CDR3 extends over 15 amino acids. From genomic DNA, TCR beta CDR3 was amplified by two-round multiplex PCR. Used in first-round PCR were primers specific to each TRBV and TRBJ gene. TCRdb passed the multiplex PCR reads through MiXCR, listing each CDR3 protein once. The table has more than 30,000 distinct CDR3 sequences, over 40% seen once. The sample is drawn from a study of prognosis after radiotherapy for stage I lung cancer. On the study more broadly: Those with stage I non-small cell lung cancer who took part were enrolled between 2018 and January 2019. Squamous cell carcinoma tumors occurred in over five patients, adenocarcinoma in around 12.

This chain uses TRBV6-5 with TRBJ2-7, with D possibly TRBD1 on 6 matching bases. The specimen comprised PBMCs, sampled before or after stereotactic body radiation therapy (not recorded which). The receptor's source is a donor aged 50 or older with non-small cell lung cancer. This chain's CDR3 is CASSPRPGVSYEQYF. The CDR3 nucleotides are TGTGCCAGCAGTCCCCGGCCAGGGGTCAGCTACGAGCAGTACTTC.